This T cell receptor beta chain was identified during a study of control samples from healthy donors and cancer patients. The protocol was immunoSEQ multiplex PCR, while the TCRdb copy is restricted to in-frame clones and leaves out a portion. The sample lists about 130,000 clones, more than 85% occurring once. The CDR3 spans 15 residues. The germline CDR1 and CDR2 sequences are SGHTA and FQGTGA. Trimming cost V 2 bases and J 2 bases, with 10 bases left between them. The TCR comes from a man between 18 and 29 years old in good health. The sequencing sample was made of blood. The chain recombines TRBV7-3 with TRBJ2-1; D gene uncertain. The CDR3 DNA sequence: TGTGCCAGCAGCTTAGCGGTTCAGCCCTACAATGAGCAGTTCTTC. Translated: CASSLAVQPYNEQFF.